This record looks at one T cell receptor (beta chain) sequence and its context. The antigen remains unidentified. This specimen belongs to a study of identical twins. Study-level points and caveats: Twin sharing of out-of-frame TCR alpha was underestimated by models in monozygotic pairs.

Germline-derived CDR1 and CDR2 are SNHLY and FYNNEI. CDR3 size: 14 residues. V gave up 2 bases and J gave up 7 bases, with 14 bases separating them. MiXCR, run by TCRdb on the 5' RACE reads, gives a single entry per CDR3 protein. The table lists 1.5 million to 2 million distinct CDR3 sequences, around 29% of them singletons, with 0.25% to 0.3% in the top ten. This chain links TRBV2 with TRBJ1-2; D unresolved. This clonotype was obtained from a newborn girl in good health. The sample consisted of cord blood. The CDR3 sequence is CASSETRGVSGYTF. The CDR3 DNA follows: TGTGCCAGCAGTGAAACGCGGGGAGTGAGTGGCTACACCTTC.